What follows is one T cell receptor beta chain and its context. The antigen this receptor binds is unknown. No base qualities exist here, and no much larger clone lies one base off it. This sample is drawn from a study of blood T cell repertoires in COVID-19 (dated by TCRdb to 2020 to 2021). About the full investigation: The collaborator samples originated in the United States, Italy and Spain and spanned the acute and convalescent phases of COVID-19. The samples were drawn from two sources: the first 160 participants of the ongoing ImmuneRACE study, and 1,200 or so subjects contributed by 6 global collaborators. The material from the prospective study consisted of cDNA or gDNA derived from T cells, B-cell-depleted T cells, or PBMCs. The repertoires were made available in a free public database intended to serve as a resource for research on the immune response to SARS-CoV-2. A de-identified subject ID, COVID-19 status, age in years and sex were almost always included in the sample metadata. HLA class I and class II types, where available, came from metadata supplied by the sample provider rather than from assay-based typing. The dataset comprised deeply sampled blood TCRbeta repertoires from subjects exposed to, actively infected with, or recovered from COVID-19. Study-wide findings and limitations: How much clinical and demographic metadata was included differed by source and by participant, and the metadata was provided uncurated.

The immunoSEQ Assay, a bias-controlled multiplex PCR, was used to amplify TCRbeta CDR3 regions from genomic DNA. In the original analysis: Within the assay, amplification of reference gene primers was used to estimate how many nucleated cells each sample contained. To quantify the absolute abundance of each unique TCRbeta CDR3 rearrangement, sequence reads were collapsed and filtered. For each sample, productive Simpson clonality was calculated as the square root of Simpson's diversity index across productive rearrangements. TCRdb limited this immuneACCESS table to in-frame rearrangements with V and J called. A share of clones is missing; checked studies link under half to unresolved V genes, and the rest is unexplained. That table furnishes V, J and clone size, whereas the DNA furnished D and trimming. This sample holds approximately 190,000 clones; more than 75% were observed only once. The ten largest make up over 4.5% of the sample.

The junction shows trimming of 5 bases on V and 0 bases on J, plus 5 bases between the germline ends. For CDR1 and CDR2, the germline V gene lists MGHRA and YSYEKL. Including the terminal cysteine and phenylalanine, the CDR3 comprises 14 residues. Only CDR3 DNA is held: 42 bases, read in frame from base 1. Whole blood was collected in K2EDTA tubes by collaborating institutions according to the institutions' own protocols. For TCRbeta analysis, collaborators shipped samples in one of three forms: frozen whole blood, isolated PBMCs, or DNA extracted from either of those sample types. The chain was built from TRBV4-1 and TRBJ1-6; the D gene is not confidently resolved. The clonotype originates from an older man with acute or convalescent COVID-19. Sequenced material: peripheral blood. This receptor has the CDR3 CASSWSSYNSPLHF. The bases are TGCGCCAGCAGCTGGAGCTCCTATAATTCACCCCTCCACTTT.